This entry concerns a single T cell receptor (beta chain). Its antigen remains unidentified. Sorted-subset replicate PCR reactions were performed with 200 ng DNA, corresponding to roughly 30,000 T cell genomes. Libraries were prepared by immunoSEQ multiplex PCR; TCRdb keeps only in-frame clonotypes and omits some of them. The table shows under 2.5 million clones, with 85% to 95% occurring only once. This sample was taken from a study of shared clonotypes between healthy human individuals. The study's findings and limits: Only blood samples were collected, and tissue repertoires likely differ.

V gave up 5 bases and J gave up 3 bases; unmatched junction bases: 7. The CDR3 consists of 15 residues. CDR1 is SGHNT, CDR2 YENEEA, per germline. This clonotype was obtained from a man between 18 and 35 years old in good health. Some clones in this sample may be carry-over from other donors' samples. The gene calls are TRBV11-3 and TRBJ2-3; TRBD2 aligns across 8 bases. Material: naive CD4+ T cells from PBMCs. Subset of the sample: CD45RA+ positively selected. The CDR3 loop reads CASSQGLVTTDTQYF. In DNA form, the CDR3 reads TGTGCCAGCAGCCAGGGACTAGTGACTACAGATACGCAGTATTTT.